The clone carrying this T cell receptor (beta chain) appeared once. This sample stems from a study of blood T cell repertoires in COVID-19. CDR3 length: 13 amino acids. V was cut by 0 bases and J by 2 bases, with 6 bases left in between. Germline V lookup: CDR1 SGHRS, CDR2 YFSETQ. Libraries were prepared by immunoSEQ multiplex PCR; TCRdb keeps only in-frame clonotypes and omits some of them. The sample yields about 86,000 clones, approximately 88% seen once. Sample: peripheral blood. This receptor was obtained from a woman older than 75 with active or convalescent COVID-19. V gene TRBV5-1 combines with J gene TRBJ2-7; D not certain. The CDR3 here is CASSLGHPYEQYF. The CDR3 coding sequence is TGCGCCAGCAGCTTGGGGCATCCCTACGAGCAGTACTTC.